This entry lists 25 T cell receptor beta chains sequenced from one sample in a study of cytomegalovirus exposure and HLA in healthy donors. The primer mix had 60 Vbeta and 13 Jbeta primers. The protocol was immunoSEQ multiplex PCR, while the TCRdb copy is restricted to in-frame clones and leaves out a portion. This sample's clone table lists about 130,000 clones. The specimen sequenced was PBMCs. The receptor set was obtained from a woman aged 40 to 50 in good health and CMV-seropositive.

The rearrangement links TRBV2 to TRBJ1-1, with D maybe TRBD1 (5 bases). Trimming shortened V by 9 bases and J by 3 bases, and 14 bases separated the two germline ends. The CDR3 length is 13 residues. Germline CDR1 is SNHLY and CDR2 is FYNNEI. CDR3 protein: CASTIPGYTEAFF. The CDR3 bases are TGTGCCAGTACCATCCCAGGGTACACTGAAGCTTTCTTT.

This chain uses TRBV6-5 with TRBJ1-5; D call uncertain. This CDR3 is built from 14 residues. Per the germline V gene, CDR1 is MNHEY and CDR2 is SVGAGI. Trimming cost V 6 bases and J 2 bases, with 11 bases left between them. CDR3 sequence (DNA): TGTGCCAGCAGGAGGAGTGGCGGCAATCAGCCCCAGCATTTT. Amino acid sequence: CASRRSGGNQPQHF.

The rearrangement joins TRBV9 to TRBJ1-2; D call uncertain. Per germline, CDR1 SGDLS and CDR2 YYNGEE. CDR3 length equals 15 residues. Trimming cost V 0 bases and J 5 bases, with 14 bases left between them. The CDR3 spells CASSVAAAVNYGYTF. The CDR3 DNA follows: TGTGCCAGCAGCGTAGCTGCGGCAGTTAATTATGGCTACACCTTC.

CDR3 protein: CASSSDLSSYEQYF. The DNA for the CDR3 is TGTGCCAGCAGCTCGGACTTGAGCTCCTACGAGCAGTACTTC. This chain links TRBV5-4 with TRBJ2-7; D might be TRBD2 (5 bases). V was trimmed by 3 bases and J by 0 bases, leaving 10 bases between them. The CDR3 loop spans 14 amino acids. In germline, CDR1 is SGHNT, CDR2 YYREEE (reference sequence).

This chain connects TRBV23-1 to TRBJ2-3; 10 bases map to TRBD2. TRBV23-1 is annotated as an ORF whose role is uncertain. With V trimmed by 1 base and J by 3 bases, 16 bases remained unmatched. The CDR3 covers 20 residues. The CDR3 region has the DNA TGCGCCAGCAGTCAATTTGGGGTTTTGGGGCTAGCGGGAGCTACAGATACGCAGTATTTT. It codes for CASSQFGVLGLAGATDTQYF.

The gene calls are TRBV7-9 and TRBJ1-2; tentatively, D is TRBD1 (5 bases). The germline V and J ends were trimmed by 8 bases and 5 bases, with 15 bases remaining between them. This CDR3 region has 13 residues. CDR1 is SEHNR and CDR2 is FQNEAQ in the germline V gene (reference sequence). The DNA for the CDR3 is TGTGCCAGCGAAGGAGGAGGGGATTATGGCTACACCTTC. Translation: CASEGGGDYGYTF.

This chain links TRBV29-1 with TRBJ2-3; 8 bases fit TRBD1. CDR1 is SQVTM and CDR2 is ANQGSEA in the germline V gene. V trimming: 5 bases; J trimming: 0 bases; junction bases outside the gene matches: 7. The CDR3 is 15 amino acids. The CDR3: CSVTQGAGSTDTQYF. The CDR3 DNA reads as TGCAGCGTTACTCAGGGGGCGGGAAGCACAGATACGCAGTATTTT.

The chain couples TRBV30 to TRBJ2-5, with D possibly matching TRBD1 (5 bases). The J call may be faulty, since TRBJ2-7 better matches the DNA end. This CDR3 contains 13 residues. CDR1 and CDR2 from the germline V gene are GTSNPN and SVGIG (reference sequence). CDR3 coding DNA: TGTGCCTGGAGTATCCAGGGTATCTACGAGCAGTACTTC. Encoded protein: CAWSIQGIYEQYF.

DNA of the CDR3: TGTGCCAGCAGATCTCTAAACACCATATATTTT. It is translated as CASRSLNTIYF. The chain joins TRBV6-1 to TRBJ1-3; D gene unclear. CDR1 is MNHNS and CDR2 is SASEGT in the germline V gene. Trimming cost V 6 bases and J 6 bases, with 6 bases left between them. The CDR3 runs to 11 residues.

The J gene is TRBJ1-5, the V gene TRBV6-6; D might be TRBD1 (6 bases). Germline assignment: CDR1 MNHNY and CDR2 SVGAGI (reference sequence). V shed 6 bases and J shed 2 bases, with 14 bases lying between them. This CDR3 has 15 residues. The CDR3 sequence: CASSPQGIRNQPQHF. The CDR3, as DNA: TGTGCCAGCAGCCCCCAGGGGATACGCAATCAGCCCCAGCATTTT.

The rearrangement links TRBV19 to TRBJ2-1, with 12 positions matching TRBD2. This CDR3 is 16 amino acids long. The germline gives CDR1 LNHDA, CDR2 SQIVND (reference sequence). V shed 6 bases, J shed 7 bases, and the junction held 10 bases outside the gene matches. The CDR3: CASRTLGTSGSNEQFF. CDR3 DNA sequence: TGTGCCAGTAGGACCCTCGGGACTAGCGGGTCTAATGAGCAGTTCTTC.

This rearrangement joins TRBV30 to TRBJ2-5; 9 nucleotides line up with TRBD1. Trimming cost V 5 bases and J 2 bases; bases outside gene matches: 0. This CDR3 comprises 12 residues. Germline V gene lookup returns CDR1 GTSNPN and CDR2 SVGIG (reference sequence). This CDR3 is CAWGTGQETQYF. The CDR3 DNA reads as TGTGCCTGGGGGACAGGGCAAGAGACCCAGTACTTC.

The chain recombines TRBV28 with TRBJ1-1, with TRBD1 as a possible D gene (5 bases). Germline lookup yields CDR1 MDHEN and CDR2 SYDVKM. CDR3 length: 12 amino acids. Between the trimmed V and J ends, which lost 3 bases and 11 bases, there was a span of 13 bases. CDR3 nucleotides: TGTGCCAGCAGTTTTCAGGGAAGCCATGCTTTCTTT. Its protein product is CASSFQGSHAFF.

This chain joins TRBV29-1 and TRBJ2-5, with TRBD2 matching 11 bases. This CDR3 spans 15 amino acids. Germline-derived CDR1 and CDR2 are SQVTM and ANQGSEA. The V segment lost 6 bases and the J segment 5 bases; nucleotides outside the gene matches: 11. CDR3 amino acids: CSVKTSGSRLETQYF. The CDR3 coding sequence is TGCAGCGTGAAAACTAGCGGGAGTCGATTGGAGACCCAGTACTTC.

Points on this clone: A read error may account for a junction end that differs from germline. The chain is built from TRBV7-7 and TRBJ1-3; D not certain. The CDR3 loop spans 15 amino acids. Germline assignment: CDR1 SSHAT and CDR2 FNYEAQ (reference sequence). CDR3 coding DNA: TGTGCTAGCAGCTTAGATGGGAGCTCTGGAAACACCATATATTTT. Encoded protein: CASSLDGSSGNTIYF.

This chain joins TRBV11-2 and TRBJ1-1, with D hard to call. The CDR3 consists of 14 residues. CDR1 is SGHAT, CDR2 FQNNGV, per germline. The V end was cut by 7 bases, the J end by 1 base, with 13 bases between. In DNA form, the CDR3 reads TGTGCCAGCAACCGACGGGATGAGAACACTGAAGCTTTCTTT. It specifies CASNRRDENTEAFF.

The J gene is TRBJ2-7, the V gene TRBV7-3; 8 nucleotides agree with TRBD2. With V trimmed by 6 bases and J by 1 base, 20 bases remained unmatched. The length of the CDR3 is 19 residues. From germline, CDR1 is SGHTA and CDR2 FQGTGA. CDR3 protein: CASSNGGLRAGARSYEQYF. CDR3 coding DNA: TGTGCCAGCAGTAACGGGGGGCTACGAGCGGGGGCCAGATCCTACGAGCAGTACTTC.

The V and J genes are TRBV25-1 and TRBJ2-5, with 7 nucleotides matching TRBD2. Looked up from germline, CDR1 is MGHDK and CDR2 is SYGVNS. CDR3 length: 14 residues. The V gene end was trimmed by 2 bases and the J gene end by 3 bases; junction bases not matched to a gene: 3. The CDR3 DNA follows: TGTGCCAGCAGTGAAACAGCGGGGAAAGAGACCCAGTACTTC. Its translation: CASSETAGKETQYF.

V usage is TRBV7-9 and J usage is TRBJ2-3, with D possibly TRBD2 on 5 matching bases. Germline V gene lookup returns CDR1 SEHNR and CDR2 FQNEAQ (reference sequence). V was trimmed by 1 base and J by 6 bases, leaving 14 bases between them. The length of the CDR3 is 15 residues. This chain's CDR3 is CASSLVAKGSDTQYF. CDR3 nucleotide sequence: TGTGCCAGCAGCTTAGTAGCGAAAGGGTCGGATACGCAGTATTTT.

The chain recombines TRBV11-2 with TRBJ2-7; TRBD2 aligns across 7 bases. CDR3 length: 15 residues. The V and J ends lost 8 bases and 3 bases, in that order; junction bases with no gene match: 13. Germline V gives CDR1 SGHAT, CDR2 FQNNGV. The CDR3 spells CASHVSSGPHYEQYF. The CDR3 region has the DNA TGTGCCAGCCACGTTAGTAGCGGGCCTCACTACGAGCAGTACTTC.

The chain couples TRBV15 to TRBJ2-7; 7 nucleotides match TRBD2. From germline, CDR1 is LNHNV and CDR2 YYDKDF (reference sequence). The CDR3 has 12 residues. V lost 1 base and J lost 6; bases outside the gene matches: 0. The CDR3: CATSRGGGEQYF. The DNA of the CDR3 is TGTGCCACCAGCAGAGGGGGGGGCGAGCAGTACTTC. Full variable domain (rest looked up from reference TRBV15 and TRBJ2-7): DAMVIQNPRYQVTQFGKPVTLSCSQTLNHNVMYWYQQKSSQAPKLLFHYYDKDFNNEADTPDNFQSRRPNTSFCFLDIRSPGLGDTAMYLCATSRGGGEQYFGPGTRLTVT.

CDR3 nucleotide sequence: TGTGCCAGCAGTTACGGTTTAGGCGGGCAAGAGACCCAGTACTTC. Amino acids: CASSYGLGGQETQYF. The chain couples TRBV6-5 to TRBJ2-5; the D gene is possibly TRBD2 (5 bases). The CDR3 covers 15 residues. Germline-derived CDR1 and CDR2 are MNHEY and SVGAGI. V lost 2 bases, J lost 2 bases, and 12 bases lay in between.

This chain connects TRBV5-1 to TRBJ2-3; 9 nucleotides line up with TRBD1. Germline-derived CDR1 and CDR2 are SGHRS and YFSETQ. The CDR3 is 14 amino acids. Unmatched junction bases numbered 1, after V lost 4 bases and J lost 1 base. CDR3 DNA: TGCGCCAGCAGCCGGACAGGGGGCACAGATACGCAGTATTTT. The encoded protein is CASSRTGGTDTQYF.

This chain uses TRBV5-6 with TRBJ1-6; no reliable D call. The V end lost 4 bases, the J end lost 9 bases, and 17 bases lay between the germline ends. The germline gives CDR1 SGHDT, CDR2 YYEEEE. The CDR3 has 15 residues. The CDR3 region is CASSPGGRMVSPLHF. Here the CDR3 DNA reads TGTGCCAGCAGCCCCGGTGGCAGGATGGTTTCACCCCTCCACTTT.

This chain links TRBV28 with TRBJ1-2; TRBD1 is a possible D gene (5 bases). Per the germline V gene, CDR1 is MDHEN and CDR2 is SYDVKM. The V and J ends lost 8 bases and 7 bases respectively, with 17 bases between them. This CDR3 is built from 13 residues. Here the CDR3 reads CASLFRGGAGYTF. The CDR3, as DNA: TGTGCCAGCCTATTCCGAGGAGGGGCTGGCTACACCTTC.